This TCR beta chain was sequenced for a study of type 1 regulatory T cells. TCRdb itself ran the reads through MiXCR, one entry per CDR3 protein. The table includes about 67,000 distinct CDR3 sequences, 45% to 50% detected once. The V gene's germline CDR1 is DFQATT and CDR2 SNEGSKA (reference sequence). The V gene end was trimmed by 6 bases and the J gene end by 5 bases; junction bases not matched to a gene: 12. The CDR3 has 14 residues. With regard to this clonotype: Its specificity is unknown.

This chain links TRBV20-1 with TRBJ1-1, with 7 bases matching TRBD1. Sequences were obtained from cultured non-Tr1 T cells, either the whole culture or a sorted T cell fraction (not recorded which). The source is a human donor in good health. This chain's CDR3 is CSARGQLVGTEAFF. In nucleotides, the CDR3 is TGCAGTGCCAGGGGACAGCTCGTGGGGACTGAAGCTTTCTTT.